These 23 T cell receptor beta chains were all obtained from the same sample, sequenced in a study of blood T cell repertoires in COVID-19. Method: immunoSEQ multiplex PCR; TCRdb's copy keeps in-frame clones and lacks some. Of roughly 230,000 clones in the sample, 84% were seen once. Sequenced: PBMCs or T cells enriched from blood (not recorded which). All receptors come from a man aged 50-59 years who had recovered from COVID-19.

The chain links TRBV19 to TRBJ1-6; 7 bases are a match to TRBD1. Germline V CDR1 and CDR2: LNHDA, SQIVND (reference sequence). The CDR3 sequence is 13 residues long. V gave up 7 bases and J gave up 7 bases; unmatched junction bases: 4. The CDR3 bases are TGTGCCAGTACCAAGGACAGGAATTCACCCCTCCACTTT. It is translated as CASTKDRNSPLHF.

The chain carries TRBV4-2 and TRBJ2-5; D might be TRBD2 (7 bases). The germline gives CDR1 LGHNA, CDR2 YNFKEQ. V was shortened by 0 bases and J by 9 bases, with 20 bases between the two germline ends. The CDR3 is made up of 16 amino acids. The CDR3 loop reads CASSQEGGLGGSAQYF. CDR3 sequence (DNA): TGTGCCAGCAGCCAAGAAGGTGGACTAGGGGGATCGGCCCAGTACTTC.

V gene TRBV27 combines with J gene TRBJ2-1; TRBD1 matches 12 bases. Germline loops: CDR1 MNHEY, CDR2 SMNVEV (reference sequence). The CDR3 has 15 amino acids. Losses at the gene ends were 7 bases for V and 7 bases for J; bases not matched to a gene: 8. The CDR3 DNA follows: TGTGCCAGCACTGACCTGGGACAGGGGGCTAATGAGCAGTTCTTC. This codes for CASTDLGQGANEQFF.

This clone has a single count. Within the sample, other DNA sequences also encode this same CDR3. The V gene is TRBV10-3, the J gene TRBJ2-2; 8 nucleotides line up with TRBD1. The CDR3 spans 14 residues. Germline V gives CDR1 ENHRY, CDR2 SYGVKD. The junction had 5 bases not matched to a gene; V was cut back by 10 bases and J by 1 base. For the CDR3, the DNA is TGTGCCAGTGCTGGGACAGGGAACACCGGGGAGCTGTTTTTT. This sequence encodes CASAGTGNTGELFF.

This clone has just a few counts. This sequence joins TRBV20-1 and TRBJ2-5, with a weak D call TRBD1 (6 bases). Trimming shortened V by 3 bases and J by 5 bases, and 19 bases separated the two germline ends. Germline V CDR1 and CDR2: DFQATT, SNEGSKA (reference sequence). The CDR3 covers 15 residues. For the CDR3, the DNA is TGCAGTGCTAGTAAAAAATTCGGACAGAGGGAGACCCAGTACTTC. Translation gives CSASKKFGQRETQYF.

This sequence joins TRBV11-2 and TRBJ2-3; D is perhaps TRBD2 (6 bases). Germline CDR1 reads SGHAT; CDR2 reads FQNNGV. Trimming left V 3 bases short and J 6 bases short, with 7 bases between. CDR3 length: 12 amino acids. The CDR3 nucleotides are TGTGCCAGCAGCTTTGGGGGGGATACGCAGTATTTT. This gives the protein CASSFGGDTQYF.

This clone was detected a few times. CDR3 sequence: CASSSYRALSGNTIYF. CDR3 coding DNA: TGCGCCAGCAGCAGCTACAGGGCCCTCTCTGGAAACACCATATATTTT. The gene calls are TRBV4-1 and TRBJ1-3; perhaps TRBD1 as D (6 bases). Trimming took 5 bases from V and 0 from J, leaving 14 bases between them. CDR1 MGHRA and CDR2 YSYEKL come from the germline V gene. The CDR3 covers 16 residues.

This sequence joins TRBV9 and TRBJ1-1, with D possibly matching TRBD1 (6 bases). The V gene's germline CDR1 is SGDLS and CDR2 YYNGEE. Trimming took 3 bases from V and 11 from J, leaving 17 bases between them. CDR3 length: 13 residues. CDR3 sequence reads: CASSAGGPLGAFF. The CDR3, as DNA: TGTGCCAGCAGCGCCGGGGGGCCCCTCGGGGCTTTCTTT.

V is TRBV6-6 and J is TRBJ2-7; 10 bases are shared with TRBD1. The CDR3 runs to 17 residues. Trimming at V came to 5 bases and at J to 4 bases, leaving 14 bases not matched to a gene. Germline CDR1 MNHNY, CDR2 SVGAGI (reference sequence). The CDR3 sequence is CASSLRRGQGSIYEQYF. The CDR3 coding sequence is TGTGCCAGCAGTCTACGGAGGGGACAGGGGTCAATATACGAGCAGTACTTC.

The CDR3 DNA reads TGTGCCAGCAGTGCGGGACCTTATGGCTACACCTTC. Protein product: CASSAGPYGYTF. This rearrangement joins TRBV12-3 or TRBV12-4 to TRBJ1-2, with D perhaps matching TRBD1 (5 bases). Deletions cut 5 bases from V and 5 bases from J, with 9 bases between. The CDR3 has 12 amino acids.

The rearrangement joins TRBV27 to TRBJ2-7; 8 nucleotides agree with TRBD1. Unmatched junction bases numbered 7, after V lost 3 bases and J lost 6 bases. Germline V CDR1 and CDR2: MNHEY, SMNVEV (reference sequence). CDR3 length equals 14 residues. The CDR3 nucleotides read TGTGCCAGCAGTTTGTACAGGGGGGCTGGCGAGCAGTACTTC. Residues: CASSLYRGAGEQYF.

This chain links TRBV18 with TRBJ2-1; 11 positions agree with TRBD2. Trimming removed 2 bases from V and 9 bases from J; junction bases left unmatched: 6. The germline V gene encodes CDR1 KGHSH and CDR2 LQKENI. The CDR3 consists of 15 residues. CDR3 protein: CASSPTLGLAVEQFF. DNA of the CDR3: TGTGCCAGCTCACCAACCCTGGGACTAGCGGTTGAGCAGTTCTTC.

The CDR3 loop reads CAIPGGSVSEAFF. CDR3 coding DNA: TGTGCCATTCCCGGGGGGTCAGTTTCTGAAGCTTTCTTT. V gene TRBV6-5 combines with J gene TRBJ1-1, with D possibly being TRBD1 (5 bases). The V end was cut by 10 bases, the J end by 6 bases, with 18 bases between. CDR1 and CDR2 from the germline V gene are MNHEY and SVGAGI. The CDR3 loop spans 13 amino acids.

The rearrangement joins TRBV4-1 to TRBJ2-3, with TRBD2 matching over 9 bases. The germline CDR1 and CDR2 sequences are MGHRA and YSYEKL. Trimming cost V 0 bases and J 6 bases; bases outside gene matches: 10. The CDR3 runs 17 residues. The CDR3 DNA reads TGCGCCAGCAGCCAAGAATCTAGCGGGACTGTCATGGATACGCAGTATTTT. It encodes CASSQESSGTVMDTQYF.

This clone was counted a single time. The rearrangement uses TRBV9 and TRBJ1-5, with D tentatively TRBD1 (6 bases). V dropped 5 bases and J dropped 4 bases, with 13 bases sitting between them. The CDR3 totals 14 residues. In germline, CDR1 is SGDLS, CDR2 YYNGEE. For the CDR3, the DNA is TGTGCCAGCAGTCCTACAGGGAGAAATCAGCCCCAGCATTTT. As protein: CASSPTGRNQPQHF.

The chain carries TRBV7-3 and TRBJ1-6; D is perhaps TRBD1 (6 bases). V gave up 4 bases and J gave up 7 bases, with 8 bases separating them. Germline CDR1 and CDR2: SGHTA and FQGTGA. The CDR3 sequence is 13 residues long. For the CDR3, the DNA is TGTGCCAGCAGCTACGGACAGAATTCACCCCTCCACTTT. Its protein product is CASSYGQNSPLHF.

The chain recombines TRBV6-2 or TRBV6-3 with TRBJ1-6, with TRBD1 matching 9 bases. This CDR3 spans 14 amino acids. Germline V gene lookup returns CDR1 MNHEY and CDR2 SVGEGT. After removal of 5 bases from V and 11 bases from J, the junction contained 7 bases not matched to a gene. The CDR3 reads CASSTGTGITPLHF. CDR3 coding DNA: TGTGCCAGCAGTACGGGGACAGGGATAACACCCCTCCACTTT.

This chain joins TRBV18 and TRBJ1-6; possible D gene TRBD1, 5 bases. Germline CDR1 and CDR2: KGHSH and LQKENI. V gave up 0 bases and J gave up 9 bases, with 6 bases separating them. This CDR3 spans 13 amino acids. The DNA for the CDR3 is TGTGCCAGCTCACCACCCGGGGGTTCACCCCTCCACTTT. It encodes CASSPPGGSPLHF.

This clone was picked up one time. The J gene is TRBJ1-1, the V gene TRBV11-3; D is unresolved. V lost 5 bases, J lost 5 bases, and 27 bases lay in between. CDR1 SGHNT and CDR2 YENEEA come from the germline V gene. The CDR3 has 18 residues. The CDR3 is CASSPARRRVFGGTEAFF. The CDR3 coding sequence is TGTGCCAGCAGCCCTGCACGGCGTAGGGTTTTTGGCGGGACTGAAGCTTTCTTT.

The CDR3 reads CASSRTGGAYNEQFF. CDR3 nucleotides: TGTGCCAGCAGCCGAACAGGGGGCGCCTACAATGAGCAGTTCTTC. The V and J genes are TRBV7-8 and TRBJ2-1; 9 bases agree with TRBD1. The V gene's germline CDR1 is SGHVS and CDR2 FQNEAQ. The CDR3 extends over 15 amino acids. J lost 2 bases, V lost 5 bases, and 4 bases had no gene match.

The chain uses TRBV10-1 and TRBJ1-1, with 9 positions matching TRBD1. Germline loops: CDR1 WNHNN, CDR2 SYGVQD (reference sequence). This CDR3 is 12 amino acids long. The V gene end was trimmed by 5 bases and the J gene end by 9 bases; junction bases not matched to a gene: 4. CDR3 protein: CASSYTGGQAFF. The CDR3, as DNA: TGCGCCAGCAGTTATACAGGGGGCCAAGCTTTCTTT.

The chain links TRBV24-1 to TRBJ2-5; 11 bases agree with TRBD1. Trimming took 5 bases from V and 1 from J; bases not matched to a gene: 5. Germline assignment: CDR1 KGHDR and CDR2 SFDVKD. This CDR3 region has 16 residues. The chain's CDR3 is CATSGRDRGIQETQYF. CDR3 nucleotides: TGTGCCACCAGTGGGCGGGACAGGGGGATCCAAGAGACCCAGTACTTC.

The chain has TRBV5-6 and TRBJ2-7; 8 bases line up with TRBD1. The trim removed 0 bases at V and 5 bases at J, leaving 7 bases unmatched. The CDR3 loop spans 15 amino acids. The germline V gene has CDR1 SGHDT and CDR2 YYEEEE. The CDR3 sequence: CASSLVGQGPHEQYF. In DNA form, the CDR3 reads TGTGCCAGCAGCTTGGTCGGACAGGGACCCCACGAGCAGTACTTC.